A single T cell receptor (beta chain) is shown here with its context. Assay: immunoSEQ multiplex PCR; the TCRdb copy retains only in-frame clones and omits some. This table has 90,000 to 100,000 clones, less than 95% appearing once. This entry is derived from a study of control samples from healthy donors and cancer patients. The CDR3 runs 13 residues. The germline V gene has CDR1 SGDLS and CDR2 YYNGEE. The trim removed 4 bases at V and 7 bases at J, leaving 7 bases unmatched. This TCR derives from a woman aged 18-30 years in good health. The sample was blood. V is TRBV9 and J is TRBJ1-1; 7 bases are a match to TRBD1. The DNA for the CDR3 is TGTGCCAGCAGCCAGGGGGGGACTTATGAAGCTTTCTTT. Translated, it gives CASSQGGTYEAFF.